The 18 T cell receptor beta chains below all came from one sample that was sequenced in a study of T cells in Graves' hyperthyroidism and ophthalmopathy. Amplification of TCR beta CDR3 regions used RNA as the template. With the HTBI primer set, the TCR CDR3 went through a first round of RT-PCR. One entry per CDR3 protein results from TCRdb running MiXCR on the multiplex PCR reads. Of 650,000 to 800,000 distinct CDR3 sequences listed, 45% were seen once; the top ten hold approximately 7.2%. Sequencing used peripheral blood or thyroid tissue (not recorded which). The source is an adult man with Graves' disease, either hyperthyroidism or ophthalmopathy (not recorded which).

This clonotype was counted ten times or more. This rearrangement joins TRBV10-1 to TRBJ1-1; no definite D call. The germline V gene encodes CDR1 WNHNN and CDR2 SYGVQD (reference sequence). The CDR3 spans 13 residues. Between the trimmed V and J ends, which lost 6 bases and 3 bases, there was a span of 11 bases. CDR3 nucleotides: TGCGCCAGCAGCGAAAACATCTACACTGAAGCTTTCTTT. This encodes CASSENIYTEAFF.

Points on this clonotype: Likely a read error: the CDR3 ends without its conserved phenylalanine or tryptophan. No DNA is shown, since the ends of the CDR3 on it are uncertain; the CDR3 is the one TCRdb lists. This chain connects TRBV10-3 to TRBJ1-1. Termini included, the CDR3 measures 10 amino acids. Germline CDR1 is ENHRY and CDR2 is SYGVKD. CDR3 residues: CAISESGASY.

This sequence joins TRBV20-1 and TRBJ1-2, with TRBD1 matching 10 bases. The V gene's germline CDR1 is DFQATT and CDR2 SNEGSKA (reference sequence). The ends lost 5 bases at V and 7 bases at J; junction bases unmatched: 7. The CDR3 is 13 amino acids. The CDR3 here is CSARGTGEVGYTF. CDR3 sequence (DNA): TGCAGTGCTCGCGGGACAGGGGAGGTTGGCTACACCTTC.

In this sample, this clonotype turned up a few times. J is TRBJ2-2 and V is TRBV29-1; D perhaps matches TRBD1 (6 bases). The germline V and J ends were trimmed by 3 bases and 5 bases, with 13 bases remaining between them. The CDR3 spans 14 residues. CDR1 SQVTM and CDR2 ANQGSEA come from the germline V gene. CDR3 nucleotides: TGCAGCGTTGATTGGGGGCGCGGAACCGGGGAGCTGTTTTTT. Its protein product is CSVDWGRGTGELFF.

This clonotype was detected once. CDR3 nucleotides: TGTGCCACCAGCAGGCCAGGGGGCGGTGGCTATGGCTACACCTTC. It specifies CATSRPGGGGYGYTF. V and J are TRBV15 and TRBJ1-2, with 8 bases matching TRBD1. Looked up from germline, CDR1 is LNHNV and CDR2 is YYDKDF (reference sequence). This CDR3 comprises 15 residues. V shed 3 bases and J 4 bases; nucleotides not matched to a gene: 7.

This clonotype showed up many times. This sequence joins TRBV5-1 and TRBJ1-2; 7 bases line up with TRBD1. V lost 4 bases and J lost 8; bases outside the gene matches: 5. This CDR3 is 12 amino acids long. Looked up from germline, CDR1 is SGHRS and CDR2 is YFSETQ. CDR3 nucleotides: TGCGCCAGCAGCGTGAACAGGGGCGGCTACACCTTC. It yields the protein CASSVNRGGYTF.

Details on this clonotype: This may arise from a read error, as a much more abundant clone is one base away. This chain joins TRBV10-3 and TRBJ2-2; perhaps D is TRBD1 or TRBD2 (5 bases each). Germline values: CDR1 ENHRY, CDR2 SYGVKD. CDR3 length equals 14 residues. The DNA for the CDR3 is TGTGCCATCACCCGGGACGGCAACACCAGGGAGCTGTTTTTT. This codes for CAITRDGNTRELFF.

V and J are TRBV12-3 or TRBV12-4 and TRBJ1-1; D is possibly TRBD1 (5 bases). V dropped 6 bases and J dropped 6 bases, with 14 bases sitting between them. The CDR3 extends over 13 amino acids. CDR3 sequence (DNA): TGTGCCAGCAGCTTTGAGGGGCGAGCTGAAGCTTTCTTT. It encodes CASSFEGRAEAFF.

The V call is TRBV19, the J call TRBJ2-5; 7 bases line up with TRBD2. V trimming: 2 bases; J trimming: 2 bases; junction bases outside the gene matches: 5. This CDR3 is built from 15 residues. Germline lookup yields CDR1 LNHDA and CDR2 SQIVND (reference sequence). DNA for the CDR3: TGTGCCAGTAGTATAAATGGGGGGGTGCAAGAGACCCAGTACTTC. Its translation is CASSINGGVQETQYF.

The rearrangement joins TRBV6-5 to TRBJ2-2, with unresolved D. Germline V gives CDR1 MNHEY, CDR2 SVGAGI. Deletions cut 2 bases from V and 5 bases from J, with 3 bases between. The CDR3 is made up of 12 amino acids. The CDR3 loop is CASSYTTGELFF. DNA of the CDR3: TGTGCCAGCAGTTACACAACCGGGGAGCTGTTTTTT.

The chain links TRBV25-1 to TRBJ1-5, with D possibly TRBD1 on 5 matching bases. Germline V lookup: CDR1 MGHDK, CDR2 SYGVNS. Trimming cost V 5 bases and J 3 bases, with 14 bases left between them. The CDR3 is 15 residues long. The CDR3 DNA reads TGTGCCAGCAGTCCGTCGTGGGGCGTCAATCAGCCCCAGCATTTT. As protein: CASSPSWGVNQPQHF.

As concerns this clonotype: One end of the junction varies from germline; a read error may be responsible. The rearrangement uses TRBV7-2 and TRBJ2-7; TRBD2 aligns across 7 bases. CDR3 length: 17 amino acids. CDR1 is SGHTA, CDR2 FQGNSA, per germline. The chain's CDR3 is CASSQDRASGTSYEQYF. In DNA, the CDR3 is TGCGCCAGCAGCCAAGATCGAGCTAGCGGAACCTCCTACGAGCAGTACTTC.

This chain uses TRBV2 with TRBJ1-6; TRBD1 matches 8 bases. There are 16 residues in the CDR3. The V segment lost 6 bases and the J segment 7 bases; nucleotides outside the gene matches: 11. Per germline, CDR1 SNHLY and CDR2 FYNNEI. CDR3 loop: CASSPTRDRTNSPLHF. CDR3 bases: TGTGCCAGCAGCCCGACCCGGGACAGGACAAATTCACCCCTCCACTTT. Filled out from reference TRBV2 and TRBJ1-6, the complete variable domain reads EPEVTQTPSHQVTQMGQEVILRCVPISNHLYFYWYRQILGQKVEFLVSFYNNEISEKSEIFDDQFSVERPDGSNFTLKIRSTKLEDSAMYFCASSPTRDRTNSPLHFGNGTRLTVT.

This clonotype came up many times. The chain uses TRBV6-5 and TRBJ1-4; D unclear. Trimming stripped 5 bases from V and 2 bases from J, with 6 bases between. Per the germline V gene, CDR1 is MNHEY and CDR2 is SVGAGI. The CDR3 consists of 13 residues. Here the CDR3 reads CASSPGTNEKLFF. In DNA form, the CDR3 reads TGTGCCAGCAGTCCCGGGACTAATGAAAAACTGTTTTTT.

J is TRBJ1-2 and V is TRBV2; D possibly corresponds to TRBD1 (5 bases). The germline V gene encodes CDR1 SNHLY and CDR2 FYNNEI. The V gene lost 1 base and the J gene lost 3 bases, with 15 bases spanning the gap. The CDR3 covers 16 residues. The CDR3 is CASSEVGAGNDYGYTF. The DNA of the CDR3 is TGTGCCAGCAGTGAAGTCGGGGCAGGAAATGACTATGGCTACACCTTC. Supplemented by reference TRBV2 and TRBJ1-2, the full variable domain reads EPEVTQTPSHQVTQMGQEVILRCVPISNHLYFYWYRQILGQKVEFLVSFYNNEISEKSEIFDDQFSVERPDGSNFTLKIRSTKLEDSAMYFCASSEVGAGNDYGYTFGSGTRLTVV.

Concerning this clonotype itself: Likely a read error: the CDR3 ends without its conserved phenylalanine or tryptophan. The gene calls are TRBV7-7 and TRBJ2-5; maybe TRBD2 (6 bases). The DNA end is more similar to TRBJ2-6, so the J call may be wrong. Germline CDR1 is SSHAT and CDR2 is FNYEAQ (reference sequence). The CDR3 is 12 amino acids. DNA for the CDR3: TGTGCTAGCAACGACGGGGGACGGAGCCTGACTAGC. Protein product: CASNDGGRSLTS.

The J gene is TRBJ2-7, the V gene TRBV20-1; TRBD1 agrees at 8 bases. The CDR3 spans 14 residues. CDR1 is DFQATT, CDR2 SNEGSKA, per germline (reference sequence). V lost 0 bases and J lost 7; bases outside the gene matches: 8. CDR3 sequence: CSARDPQGAREQYF. CDR3 coding DNA: TGCAGTGCTAGAGATCCGCAGGGGGCGAGAGAGCAGTACTTC.

The rearrangement links TRBV15 to TRBJ2-7; 12 nucleotides line up with TRBD1. CDR1 is LNHNV and CDR2 is YYDKDF in the germline V gene (reference sequence). V was clipped by 0 bases and J by 5 bases; unmatched bases: 5. CDR3 size: 16 residues. The CDR3 sequence is CATSRDPGQGANEQYF. CDR3 bases: TGTGCCACCAGCAGAGACCCGGGACAGGGGGCGAACGAGCAGTACTTC.